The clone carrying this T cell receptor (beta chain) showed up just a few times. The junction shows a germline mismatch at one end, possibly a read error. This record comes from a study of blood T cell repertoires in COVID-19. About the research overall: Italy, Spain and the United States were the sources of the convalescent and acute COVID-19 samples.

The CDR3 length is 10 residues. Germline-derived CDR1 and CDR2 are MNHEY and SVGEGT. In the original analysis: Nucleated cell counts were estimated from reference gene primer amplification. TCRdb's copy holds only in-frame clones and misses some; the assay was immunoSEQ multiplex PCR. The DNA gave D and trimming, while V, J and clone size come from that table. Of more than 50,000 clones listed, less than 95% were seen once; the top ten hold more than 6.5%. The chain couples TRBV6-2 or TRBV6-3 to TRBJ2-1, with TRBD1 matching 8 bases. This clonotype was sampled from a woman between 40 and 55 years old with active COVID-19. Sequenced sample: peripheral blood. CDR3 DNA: TGTGCCAGCAGCCGGGACAGGATTATCTTC. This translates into CASSRDRIIF.